This is a list of T cell receptor beta chains from one sample in a study of Graves' ophthalmopathy and Graves' hyperthyroidism. In TCRdb, the multiplex PCR reads were re-called with MiXCR into one record per CDR3 protein. The repertoire holds around 1.1 million distinct CDR3 sequences, with about two fifths as singletons. The sequencing sample was made of peripheral blood or thyroid tissue (not recorded which). Receptor source: an adult man with Graves' hyperthyroidism. Each CDR3 is given with its conserved first and last residue. Clone size is shown for a subset of rows, as once, few, many or a class of expanded clone.

v_call	cdr3_length	clone_size	j_call	cdr3_aa
TRBV7-8	16	-	TRBJ2-7	CASSWRRTGESYEQYF
TRBV7-8	13	-	TRBJ2-7	CASSLSNPYEQYF
TRBV29-1	14	many	TRBJ2-2	CSVEEETNTGELFF
TRBV29-1	12	-	TRBJ2-5	CSFRGGQETQYF
TRBV10-3	11	-	TRBJ2-2	CAITGGRELFF
TRBV10-3	13	few	TRBJ1-6	CARVTGKNSPLHF
TRBV11-2	13	few	TRBJ2-5	CASRGTGKGTQYF
TRBV7-8	15	-	TRBJ2-7	CASSQGVSGTYEQYF
TRBV6-1	17	few	TRBJ2-7	CASSYSTRESSTYEQYF
TRBV29-1	16	many	TRBJ1-2	CSVETSQGRFGYGYTF
TRBV12-3/TRBV12-4	15	few	TRBJ1-1	CASRHPDRGGTEAFF
TRBV29-1	12	-	TRBJ2-5	CSLTDRRETQYF
TRBV7-9	13	many	TRBJ2-7	CASSRRHRYEQYF
TRBV7-2	12	-	TRBJ2-7	CASSLIGADQYF
TRBV11-2	14	many	TRBJ2-7	CASSLEVANYEQYF
TRBV19	13	-	TRBJ2-7	CASRVERAGEQYF
TRBV9	16	few	TRBJ1-3	CASSPYDAGAGNTIYF
TRBV10-3	12	many	TRBJ2-7	CAIGQSVYEQYF
TRBV29-1	12	-	TRBJ2-5	CSVRGQGATQYF
TRBV5-6	15	many	TRBJ1-5	CASSEQLRGNQPQHF
TRBV25-1	16	-	TRBJ1-6	CARVFKRSSYNSPLHF
TRBV5-1	13	-	TRBJ1-1	CASSPQGQMRAFF
TRBV9	13	-	TRBJ1-5	CASSAGGGWPQHF
TRBV7-8	14	many	TRBJ1-1	CASSAGGWNTEAFF
TRBV12-3/TRBV12-4	13	many	TRBJ1-3	CASSLLERNTIYF
TRBV7-2	11	-	TRBJ2-7	CASSGVEGQYF
TRBV7-2	15	-	TRBJ1-4	CASSLRGAFNEKLFF
TRBV19	14	many	TRBJ1-4	CASSISGTMEKLFF
TRBV30	11	-	TRBJ2-7	CAWSPAREQYF
TRBV6-1	17	-	TRBJ2-7	CASSDRSTGKSGYEQYF
TRBV7-2	15	-	TRBJ1-5	CASSLDGQARQPQHF
TRBV20-1	14	many	TRBJ2-5	CSASDQGSGETQYF
TRBV24-1	16	many	TRBJ2-6	CATSDFQGVGANVLTF
TRBV6-2/TRBV6-3	15	-	TRBJ1-1	CASSPSDRFATEAFF
TRBV20-1	17	-	TRBJ1-1	CSARVKRTGIRNTEASF
TRBV29-1	12	-	TRBJ2-7	CSGRHLAYEQYF
TRBV9	14	-	TRBJ1-5	CASSNGVGNQPQHF
TRBV29-1	14	-	TRBJ1-3	CSLGLPDSGNTIYF
TRBV29-1	14	-	TRBJ2-1	CSVPGLADYNEQFF
TRBV20-1	15	-	TRBJ1-5	CSARGQGQGNQPQHF
TRBV10-3	18	many	TRBJ2-6	CAISEGTGGARGANVLTF
TRBV19	13	many	TRBJ2-5	CASSIELAKTQYF
TRBV29-1	12	once	TRBJ1-1	CSVVGGTGALIF
TRBV5-4	14	-	TRBJ1-1	CASSYLRGHTEAFF
TRBV14	13	many	TRBJ1-1	CASSSERFTEAFF
TRBV5-1	13	few	TRBJ2-7	CASSWVGENEQYF
TRBV2	15	once	TRBJ1-1	CASTQEQGANTEAFF
TRBV29-1	12	many	TRBJ1-4	CSAPTGGEKLFF
TRBV20-1	15	-	TRBJ1-5	CSAVRAPVISEPQHF
TRBV7-9	15	-	TRBJ1-5	CASSLAGGSVETQHF
TRBV6-5	15	-	TRBJ2-5	CTSSYGGQLLETQYF
TRBV6-2/TRBV6-3	13	-	TRBJ1-6	CASSYVQDSPLHF
TRBV7-9	16	many	TRBJ2-7	CASSSTKQGPNYEQYF
TRBV2	16	-	TRBJ2-2	CASSEAGLAGTGELFF
TRBV10-3	13	-	TRBJ1-6	CAIRRTGDSPLHF
TRBV29-1	19	-	TRBJ2-5	CSVEDASTSGGLPTETQYF
TRBV14	17	-	TRBJ2-5	CASSQESREVYSGTQYF